These T cell receptor beta chains were read from a single sample in a study of T-cell reconstitution after alpha-beta-depleted transplantation in children. TCRdb passed the PCR reads through MiXCR, listing each CDR3 protein once. The sample yields roughly 350,000 distinct CDR3 sequences, around 15% seen once. Specimen: PBMCs, mostly from graft donor cells, collected 360 days after TCRalphabeta/CD19-depleted stem cell transplant. These receptor sequences come from a male patient between 2 and 15 years old who had a stem cell transplant for acute lymphoblastic leukemia, so the T cells may come from the graft donor. Each CDR3 is given with its conserved first and last residue.

J: TRBJ2-5
V: TRBV6-5
CDR3: CASSYTGQGWETQYF

J: TRBJ2-2
V: TRBV5-1
CDR3: CASSLFGGANTGELFF

J: TRBJ2-7
V: TRBV20-1
CDR3: CSARGPGLAGAYEQYF

J: TRBJ2-2
V: TRBV20-1
CDR3: CCARSLGGAGKTGELFF

J: TRBJ2-1
V: TRBV2
CDR3: CASSEQRTSEFEQFF

J: TRBJ2-1
V: TRBV4-1
CDR3: CASSQEVLDRGGTQFF

J: TRBJ2-3
V: TRBV9
CDR3: CASSVRGSSTDTQYF

J: TRBJ2-3
V: TRBV2
CDR3: CASYGTSGTTDTQYF

J: TRBJ1-3
V: TRBV19
CDR3: CASTQGRDTIYF

J: TRBJ2-7
V: TRBV7-7
CDR3: CASSSPSYEQYF

J: TRBJ2-1
V: TRBV29-1
CDR3: CSVRSGGENEQFF

J: TRBJ2-1
V: TRBV9
CDR3: CASSVSPNTEQFF

J: TRBJ2-7
V: TRBV6-5
CDR3: CASSYEGLAGAEQYF

J: TRBJ2-7
V: TRBV29-1
CDR3: CSALGQGAGEQYF

J: TRBJ2-7
V: TRBV27
CDR3: CASSWTATYEQYF

J: TRBJ2-2
V: TRBV24-1
CDR3: CATSDPDRGNTGELFF

J: TRBJ2-7
V: TRBV20-1
CDR3: CSAGDRDRGSSIWIYEQYF

J: TRBJ2-1
V: TRBV28
CDR3: CASSSLRPFYEQFF

J: TRBJ2-7
V: TRBV12-3/TRBV12-4
CDR3: CASSSTTSYEQYF

J: TRBJ2-1
V: TRBV11-1
CDR3: CASSSLRLVGWMDEQFF

J: TRBJ2-7
V: TRBV5-1
CDR3: CASSYGTSVYEQYF

J: TRBJ2-7
V: TRBV12-3/TRBV12-4
CDR3: CASSHYSTSGSEQYF

J: TRBJ1-1
V: TRBV2
CDR3: CASTTGANTEAFF

J: TRBJ2-7
V: TRBV5-4
CDR3: CASSLEGPLSYEQYF

J: TRBJ2-5
V: TRBV4-3
CDR3: CASSQTQGAGETQYF

J: TRBJ2-3
V: TRBV5-1
CDR3: CASSFTGGGTDTQYF

J: TRBJ2-5
V: TRBV7-9
CDR3: CASSPGLAGGQETQYF

J: TRBJ1-2
V: TRBV7-2
CDR3: CASSGPDRGNYGYTF